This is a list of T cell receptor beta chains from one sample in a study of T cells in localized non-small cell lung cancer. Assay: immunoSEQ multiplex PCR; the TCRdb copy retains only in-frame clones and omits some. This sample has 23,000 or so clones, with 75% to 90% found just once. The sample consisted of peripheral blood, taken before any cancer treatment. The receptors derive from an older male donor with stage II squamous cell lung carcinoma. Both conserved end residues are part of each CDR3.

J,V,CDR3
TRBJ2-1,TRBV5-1,CASSLGLAPGSSYNEQFF
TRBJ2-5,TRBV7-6,CASSLDRVQETQYF
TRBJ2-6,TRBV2,CASSLAGATNSGANVLTF
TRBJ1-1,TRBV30,CARGVRGTEAFF
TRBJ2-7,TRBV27,CASSLYQSSYEQYF
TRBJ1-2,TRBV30,CAWSGGRYYTF
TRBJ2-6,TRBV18,CASSPLNLAGVGSSGANVLTF
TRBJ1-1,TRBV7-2,CASTEDRARNTEAFF
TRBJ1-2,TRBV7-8,CASSSQGSYGYTF
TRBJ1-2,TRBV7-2,CASRNPGTGRVYGYTF
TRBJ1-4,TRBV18,CASSPRDKDWGEKLFF
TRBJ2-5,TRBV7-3,CASSLIVGGTQYF
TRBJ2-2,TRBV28,CASTPGGNTGELFF
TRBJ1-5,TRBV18,CASSLSPGLLRAQHF
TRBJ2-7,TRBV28,CASSFSRGGEQYF
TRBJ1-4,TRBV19,CASSIFSGQGLFF
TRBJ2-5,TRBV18,CASSPNSQETQYF
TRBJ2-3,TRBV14,CASSRTGDSTDTQYF
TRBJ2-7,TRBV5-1,CASSSGQGVVYEQYF
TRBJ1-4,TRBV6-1,CASSGLPGRSNEKLFF
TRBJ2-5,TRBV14,CASSQAFKTQYF
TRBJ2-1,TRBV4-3,CASSQTAGGKDEQFF
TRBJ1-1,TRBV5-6,CASSPDRLNTEAFF
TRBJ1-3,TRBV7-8,CASSPRLGNTIYF
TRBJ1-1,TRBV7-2,CASSLLGVSEAFF
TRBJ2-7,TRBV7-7,CASSPRQGYSEQYF
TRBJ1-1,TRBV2,CASRRGQGNTEAFF
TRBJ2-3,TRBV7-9,CASSFEGGTLDTQYF
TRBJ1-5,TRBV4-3,CASSRGNDGNQPQHF
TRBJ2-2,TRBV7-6,CASSLVGSYTGELFF
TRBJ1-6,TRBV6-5,CASSPLDRRSPLHF
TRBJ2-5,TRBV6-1,CASSEYRGGSETQYF
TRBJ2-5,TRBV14,CASSQRGASVETQYF
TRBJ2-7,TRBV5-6,CASSLSGSPYEQYF
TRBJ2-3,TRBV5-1,CASSLEMHQRDGTDTQYF
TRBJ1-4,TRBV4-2,CASSQGDRGGEKLFF
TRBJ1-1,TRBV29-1,CSVASKSDTEAFF
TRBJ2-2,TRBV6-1,CASSPRQGKDGELFF
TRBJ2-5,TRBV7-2,CASSFIGQGGETQYF
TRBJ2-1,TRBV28,CASSYGFGPREQFF
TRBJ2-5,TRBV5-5,CASSSPGTRETQYF
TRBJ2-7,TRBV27,CASSLSPGGGYEQYF
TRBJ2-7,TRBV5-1,CASSWVPLAYEQYF
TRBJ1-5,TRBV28,CASSFGLQPQHF
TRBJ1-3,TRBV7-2,CASSFGTSLSGNTIYF
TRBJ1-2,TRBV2,CASSELGIEEDYGYTF